These 2 T cell receptor beta chains originate from one sample sequenced in a study of blood T cell repertoires in COVID-19. The table came from immunoSEQ multiplex PCR; TCRdb's copy has only in-frame clones and leaves some out. Here the sample spans 110,000 to 150,000 clones, approximately 88% being singletons. Sequences were obtained from peripheral blood. These receptor sequences come from a man aged 70 or older with acute or convalescent COVID-19.

CDR3 nucleotide sequence: TGCAGCGGTCGAGCGGGACCCACAGATACGCAGTATTTT. It translates to CSGRAGPTDTQYF. The genes are TRBV29-1 and TRBJ2-3; 7 bases line up with TRBD2. There are 13 residues in the CDR3. Germline values: CDR1 SQVTM, CDR2 ANQGSEA. The trim removed 7 bases at V and 2 bases at J, leaving 6 bases unmatched.

This chain links TRBV6-1 with TRBJ2-3; TRBD2 aligns across 8 bases. The V segment lost 1 base and the J segment 2 bases; nucleotides outside the gene matches: 8. Looked up from germline, CDR1 is MNHNS and CDR2 is SASEGT. This CDR3 has 17 residues. The CDR3 sequence: CASSEDPLSGITDTQYF. Written as DNA, the CDR3 is TGTGCCAGCAGTGAAGACCCCCTTAGCGGGATCACAGATACGCAGTATTTT.